A selection of T cell receptor beta chains follows, all from one sample in a study of shared clonotypes between healthy human individuals. Data came from immunoSEQ multiplex PCR; TCRdb stores just in-frame clones and leaves some out. The sample lists over a million clones; approximately 80% were seen once. Sequenced material: memory CD4+ T cells from PBMCs. The source of these receptors is a man in his late teens or twenties in good health. Some clones in this sample may be carry-over from other donors' samples. The CDR3 runs from the conserved cysteine through the conserved F or W. The order of the fields is D gene, CDR3 length, clone size, J gene, V gene, CDR3 protein, CDR3 DNA. A D gene is named only where the DNA matches it firmly. The size entry is marked missing in some rows and otherwise reads once, few, many or a size class.

.	15	.	TRBJ1-5	TRBV2	CASKEGLVGNQPQHF	TGTGCCAGCAAAGAGGGGTTGGTAGGCAATCAGCCCCAGCATTTT
.	14	few	TRBJ2-3	TRBV28	CASSDPPLEGTQYF	TGTGCCAGCAGTGACCCCCCACTAGAGGGTACGCAGTATTTT
TRBD2	17	.	TRBJ2-1	TRBV28	CASAGLAGFYRRNEQFF	TGTGCCAGCGCGGGACTAGCGGGTTTCTATCGTCGGAATGAGCAGTTCTTC
TRBD1	16	.	TRBJ2-3	TRBV7-2	CASSPRGGQGSDTQYF	TGTGCCAGCAGCCCACGGGGGGGACAGGGGTCAGATACGCAGTATTTT
.	14	.	TRBJ1-2	TRBV19	CASSITGENHGYTF	TGTGCCAGTAGTATTACTGGCGAGAACCATGGCTACACCTTC
.	15	.	TRBJ1-2	TRBV7-2	CASSLGRSANYGYTF	TGTGCCAGCAGCTTAGGACGGTCAGCTAACTATGGCTACACCTTC
TRBD1	15	.	TRBJ2-3	TRBV5-8	CASSLEGASTDTQYF	TGTGCCAGCAGCTTGGAGGGGGCGAGCACAGATACGCAGTATTTT
.	13	.	TRBJ2-2	TRBV30	CAWRPENTGELFF	TGTGCCTGGAGGCCCGAAAACACCGGGGAGCTGTTTTTT
.	18	once	TRBJ2-7	TRBV28	CASIYTVGAPEGSYEQYF	TGTGCCAGCATATATACAGTTGGGGCCCCCGAGGGTTCTTACGAGCAGTACTTC
.	20	.	TRBJ2-5	TRBV30	CAWSSPQEGFGALRPGTQYF	TGTGCCTGGAGCTCCCCACAAGAAGGATTCGGGGCTCTGCGTCCAGGGACCCAGTACTTC
.	15	.	TRBJ2-7	TRBV18	CASSTGTWSLGEQYF	TGTGCCAGCTCAACCGGGACATGGTCACTGGGCGAGCAGTACTTC
.	14	.	TRBJ1-2	TRBV2	CASRESGTRNGYTF	TGTGCCAGCAGAGAATCCGGGACAAGGAATGGCTACACCTTC
.	16	once	TRBJ2-4	TRBV9	CASSVDPGRAKNIQYF	TGTGCCAGCAGCGTAGACCCGGGACGGGCCAAAAACATTCAGTACTTC
.	15	many	TRBJ1-2	TRBV9	CASSDVGNFITGYTF	TGTGCCAGCAGCGACGTTGGGAATTTTATCACTGGCTACACCTTC
.	13	.	TRBJ2-7	TRBV19	CASSGEYVYEQYF	TGTGCCAGTAGTGGGGAGTACGTCTACGAGCAGTACTTC
.	17	few	TRBJ2-5	TRBV5-4	CASSLGPGAVIQETQYF	TGTGCCAGCAGCTTGGGACCGGGAGCAGTGATCCAAGAGACCCAGTACTTC
TRBD2	14	.	TRBJ2-7	TRBV2	CASTLAGSAYEQYF	TGTGCCAGCACTCTAGCGGGGAGCGCCTACGAGCAGTACTTC
TRBD2	17	.	TRBJ2-2	TRBV18	CASSPMNAAGATGELFF	TGTGCCAGCTCACCAATGAACGCGGCGGGAGCCACCGGGGAGCTGTTTTTT
.	13	.	TRBJ2-7	TRBV21-1	CASNLGGGDEQYF	TGTGCCAGCAACCTTGGGGGAGGCGACGAGCAGTACTTC
.	14	.	TRBJ2-2	TRBV5-1	CASSGSGHTGELFF	TGCGCCAGCAGCGGTAGCGGACACACCGGGGAGCTGTTTTTT
.	13	.	TRBJ2-7	TRBV7-7	CASSLEQRGEQYF	TGTGCCAGCAGCTTAGAACAGAGGGGAGAGCAGTACTTC
.	15	.	TRBJ1-2	TRBV6-5	CASSYSSQGPYGYTF	TGTGCCAGCAGTTACTCCTCGCAGGGGCCATATGGCTACACCTTC
.	13	.	TRBJ1-1	TRBV12-5	CASGGQGGTEAFF	TGTGCTAGTGGAGGTCAGGGAGGCACTGAAGCTTTCTTT
TRBD2	15	.	TRBJ2-2	TRBV5-1	CASTPGGVIAGELFF	TGCGCCAGCACCCCCGGGGGGGTGATCGCCGGGGAGCTGTTTTTT
.	16	.	TRBJ2-7	TRBV5-1	CASSLSGTGRSYEQYF	TGCGCCAGCAGCTTGTCTGGTACAGGGAGGTCCTACGAGCAGTACTTC
.	12	.	TRBJ1-5	TRBV28	CASSLLHQPQHF	TGTGCCAGCAGTTTATTGCACCAGCCCCAGCATTTT
TRBD1	13	.	TRBJ1-2	TRBV30	CAWSSTQGGGYTF	TGTGCCTGGAGCTCTACCCAGGGGGGTGGCTACACCTTC
.	18	many	TRBJ1-2	TRBV21-1	CASSKPTYIREPNYGYTF	TGTGCCAGCAGCAAACCGACATATATCAGGGAACCTAACTATGGCTACACCTTC
.	14	.	TRBJ1-5	TRBV2	CASGSGLSNQPQHF	TGTGCCAGCGGGTCAGGGCTTAGCAATCAGCCCCAGCATTTT
.	16	.	TRBJ1-2	TRBV5-4	CASSHPTDRSNYGYTF	TGTGCCAGCAGCCACCCCACCGACAGGTCTAACTATGGCTACACCTTC
.	16	.	TRBJ2-6	TRBV28	CASSTRTSPGANVLTF	TGTGCCAGCAGTACCCGAACCAGCCCTGGGGCCAACGTCCTGACTTTC
.	13	.	TRBJ1-3	TRBV7-9	CASSRDGGNTIYF	TGTGCCAGCAGCCGAGACGGGGGAAACACCATATATTTT
.	14	.	TRBJ2-1	TRBV5-1	CATQRGGKTNEQFF	TGCGCCACCCAGAGAGGCGGGAAAACCAATGAGCAGTTCTTC
TRBD2	15	.	TRBJ2-5	TRBV7-2	CASSFQAGDGETQYF	TGTGCCAGCAGCTTTCAAGCGGGAGACGGAGAGACCCAGTACTTC
TRBD2	16	.	TRBJ2-7	TRBV28	CASSRGTSGIPYEQYF	TGTGCCAGCAGTCGAGGGACTAGCGGGATCCCCTACGAGCAGTACTTC
.	13	once	TRBJ1-4	TRBV4-1	CASSQGREEKLFF	TGCGCCAGCAGCCAAGGACGTGAGGAAAAACTGTTTTTT
.	15	.	TRBJ2-6	TRBV28	CASSLSAGGANVLTF	TGTGCCAGCAGTTTATCGGCGGGAGGGGCCAACGTCCTGACTTTC
.	15	.	TRBJ1-2	TRBV6-5	CASSRNAKEGYGYTF	TGTGCCAGCAGCCGAAACGCAAAAGAAGGGTATGGCTACACCTTC
TRBD1	14	.	TRBJ1-4	TRBV5-1	CASSTTGVNEKLFF	TGCGCCAGCAGCACGACAGGGGTTAATGAAAAACTGTTTTTT
.	15	.	TRBJ2-7	TRBV11-2	CASSQGVGVAYEQYF	TGTGCCAGCAGCCAGGGCGTTGGGGTAGCCTACGAGCAGTACTTC
.	14	.	TRBJ2-7	TRBV7-2	CASSPFRARYEQYF	TGTGCCAGCAGCCCCTTCAGGGCGCGCTACGAGCAGTACTTC
.	11	.	TRBJ2-3	TRBV20-1	CSASLVDTQYF	TGCAGTGCTAGTCTCGTCGATACGCAGTATTTT